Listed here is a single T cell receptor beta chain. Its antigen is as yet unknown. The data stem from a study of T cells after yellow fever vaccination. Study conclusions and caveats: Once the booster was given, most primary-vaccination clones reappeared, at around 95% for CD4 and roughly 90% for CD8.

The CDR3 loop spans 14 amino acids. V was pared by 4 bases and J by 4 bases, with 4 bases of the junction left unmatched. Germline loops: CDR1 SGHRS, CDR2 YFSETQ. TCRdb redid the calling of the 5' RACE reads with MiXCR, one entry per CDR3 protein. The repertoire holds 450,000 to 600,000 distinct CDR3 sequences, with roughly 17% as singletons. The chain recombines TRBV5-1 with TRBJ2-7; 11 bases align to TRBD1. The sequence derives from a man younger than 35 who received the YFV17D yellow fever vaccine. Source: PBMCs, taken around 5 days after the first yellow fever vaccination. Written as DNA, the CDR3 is TGCGCCAGCAGCACCGGGACAGGGGGTTACGAGCAGTACTTC. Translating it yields CASSTGTGGYEQYF.